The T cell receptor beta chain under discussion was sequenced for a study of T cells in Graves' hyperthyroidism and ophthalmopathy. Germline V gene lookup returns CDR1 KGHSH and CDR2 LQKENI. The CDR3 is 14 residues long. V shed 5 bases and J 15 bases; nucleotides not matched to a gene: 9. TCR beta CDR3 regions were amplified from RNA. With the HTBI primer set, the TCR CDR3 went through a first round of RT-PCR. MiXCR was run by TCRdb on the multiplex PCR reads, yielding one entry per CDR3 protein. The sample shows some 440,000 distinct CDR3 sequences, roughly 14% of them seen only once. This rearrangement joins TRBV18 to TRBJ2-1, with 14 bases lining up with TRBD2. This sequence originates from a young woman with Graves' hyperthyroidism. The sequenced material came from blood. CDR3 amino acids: CASSTSTSGGAWFF. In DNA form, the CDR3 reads TGTGCCAGCTCAACATCGACTAGCGGGGGGGCGTGGTTCTTC.